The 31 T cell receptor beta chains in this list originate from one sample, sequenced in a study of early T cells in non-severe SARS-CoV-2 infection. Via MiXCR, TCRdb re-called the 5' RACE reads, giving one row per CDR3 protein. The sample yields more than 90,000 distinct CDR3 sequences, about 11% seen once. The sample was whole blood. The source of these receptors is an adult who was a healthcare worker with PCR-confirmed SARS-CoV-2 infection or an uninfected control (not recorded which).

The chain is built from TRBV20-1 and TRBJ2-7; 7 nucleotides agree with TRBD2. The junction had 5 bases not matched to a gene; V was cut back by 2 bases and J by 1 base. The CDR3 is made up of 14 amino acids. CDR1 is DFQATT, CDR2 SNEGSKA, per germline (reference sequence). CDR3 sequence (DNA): TGCAGTGCTAGACGGGGGGACGCTTCCTACGAGCAGTACTTC. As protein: CSARRGDASYEQYF.

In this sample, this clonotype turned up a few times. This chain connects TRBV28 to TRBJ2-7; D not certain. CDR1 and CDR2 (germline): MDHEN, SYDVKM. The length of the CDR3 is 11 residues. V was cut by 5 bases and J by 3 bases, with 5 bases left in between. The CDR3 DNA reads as TGTGCCAGCAGTCCTTACTACGAGCAGTACTTC. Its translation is CASSPYYEQYF. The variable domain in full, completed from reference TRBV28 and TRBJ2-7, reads DVKVTQSSRYLVKRTGEKVFLECVQDMDHENMFWYRQDPGLGLRLIYFSYDVKMKEKGDIPEGYSVSREKKERFSLILESASTNQTSMYLCASSPYYEQYFGPGTRLTVT.

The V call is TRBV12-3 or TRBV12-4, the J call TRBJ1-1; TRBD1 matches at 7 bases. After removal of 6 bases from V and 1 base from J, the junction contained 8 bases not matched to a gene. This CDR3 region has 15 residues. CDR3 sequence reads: CASRGLDRENTEAFF. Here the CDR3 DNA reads TGTGCCAGCAGGGGACTTGACAGGGAGAACACTGAAGCTTTCTTT.

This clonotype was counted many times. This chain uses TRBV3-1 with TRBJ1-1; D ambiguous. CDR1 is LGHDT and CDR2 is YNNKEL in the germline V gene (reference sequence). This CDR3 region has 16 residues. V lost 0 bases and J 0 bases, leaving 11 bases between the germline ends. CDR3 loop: CASSQDGPGMNTEAFF. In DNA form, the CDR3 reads TGTGCCAGCAGCCAAGACGGCCCCGGGATGAACACTGAAGCTTTCTTT.

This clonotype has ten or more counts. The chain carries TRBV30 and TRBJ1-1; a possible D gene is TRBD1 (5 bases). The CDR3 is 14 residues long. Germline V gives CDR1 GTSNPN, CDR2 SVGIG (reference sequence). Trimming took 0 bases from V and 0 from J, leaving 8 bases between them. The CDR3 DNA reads TGTGCCTGGAGTGTCGGACACATGAACACTGAAGCTTTCTTT. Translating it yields CAWSVGHMNTEAFF.

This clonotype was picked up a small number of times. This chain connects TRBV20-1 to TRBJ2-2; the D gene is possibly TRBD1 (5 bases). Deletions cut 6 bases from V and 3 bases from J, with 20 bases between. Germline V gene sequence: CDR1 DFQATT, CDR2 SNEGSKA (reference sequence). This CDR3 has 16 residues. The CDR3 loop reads CSARRSIRVDTGELFF. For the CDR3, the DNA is TGCAGTGCCCGACGTTCTATCAGGGTAGACACCGGGGAGCTGTTTTTT.

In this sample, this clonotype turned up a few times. CDR3 sequence: CASSQLAGGYNEQFF. The CDR3 DNA sequence: TGTGCCAGCAGCCAACTAGCGGGCGGCTACAATGAGCAGTTCTTC. The chain has TRBV7-3 and TRBJ2-1; 9 bases align to TRBD2. Germline V gene lookup returns CDR1 SGHTA and CDR2 FQGTGA. J was trimmed by 3 bases and V by 5 bases; bases with no gene match: 5. The CDR3 is 15 amino acids.

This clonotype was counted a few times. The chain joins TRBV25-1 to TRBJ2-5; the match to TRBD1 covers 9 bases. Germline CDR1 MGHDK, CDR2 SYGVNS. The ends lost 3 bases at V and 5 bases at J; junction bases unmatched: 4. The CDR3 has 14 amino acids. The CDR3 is CASSDNRGPETQYF. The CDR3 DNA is TGTGCCAGCAGTGATAACAGGGGGCCGGAGACCCAGTACTTC.

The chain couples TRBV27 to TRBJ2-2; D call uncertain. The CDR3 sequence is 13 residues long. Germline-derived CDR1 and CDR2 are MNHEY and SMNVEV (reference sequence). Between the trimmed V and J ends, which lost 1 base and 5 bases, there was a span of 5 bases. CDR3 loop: CASSLWGTGELFF. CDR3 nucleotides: TGTGCCAGCAGTTTATGGGGTACCGGGGAGCTGTTTTTT.

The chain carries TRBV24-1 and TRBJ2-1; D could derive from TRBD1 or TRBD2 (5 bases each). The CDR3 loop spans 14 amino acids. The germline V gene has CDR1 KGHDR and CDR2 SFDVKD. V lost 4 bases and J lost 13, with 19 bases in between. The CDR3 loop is CATSEARDPGSQFF. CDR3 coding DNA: TGTGCCACCAGTGAGGCCCGGGACCCCGGGTCCCAGTTCTTC.

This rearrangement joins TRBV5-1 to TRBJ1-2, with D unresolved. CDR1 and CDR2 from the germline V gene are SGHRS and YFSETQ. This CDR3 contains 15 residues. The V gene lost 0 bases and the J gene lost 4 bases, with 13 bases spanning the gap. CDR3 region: CASSLAIGRFYGYTF. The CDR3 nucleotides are TGCGCCAGCAGCTTGGCTATAGGACGGTTCTATGGCTACACCTTC.

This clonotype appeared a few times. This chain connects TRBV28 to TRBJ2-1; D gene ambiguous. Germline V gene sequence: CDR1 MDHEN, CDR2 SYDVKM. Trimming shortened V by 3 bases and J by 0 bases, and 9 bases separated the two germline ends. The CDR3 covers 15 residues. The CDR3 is CASSLRRSSYNEQFF. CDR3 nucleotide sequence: TGTGCCAGCAGTTTGAGGCGGAGCTCCTACAATGAGCAGTTCTTC.

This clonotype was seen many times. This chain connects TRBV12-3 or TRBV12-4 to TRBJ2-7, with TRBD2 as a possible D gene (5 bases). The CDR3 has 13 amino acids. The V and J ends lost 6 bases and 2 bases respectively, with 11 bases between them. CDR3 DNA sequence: TGTGCCAGCAGGCAAACTAGTCCCTACGAGCAGTACTTC. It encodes CASRQTSPYEQYF.

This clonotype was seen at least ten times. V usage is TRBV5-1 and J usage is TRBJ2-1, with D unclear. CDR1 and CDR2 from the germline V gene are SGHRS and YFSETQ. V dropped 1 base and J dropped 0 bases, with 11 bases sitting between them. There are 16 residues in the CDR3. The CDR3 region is CASSLSSALSYNEQFF. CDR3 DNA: TGCGCCAGCAGCTTGTCAAGCGCACTCTCCTACAATGAGCAGTTCTTC. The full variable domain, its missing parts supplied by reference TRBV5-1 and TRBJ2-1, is KAGVTQTPRYLIKTRGQQVTLSCSPISGHRSVSWYQQTPGQGLQFLFEYFSETQRNKGNFPGRFSGRQFSNSRSEMNVSTLELGDSALYLCASSLSSALSYNEQFFGPGTRLTVL.

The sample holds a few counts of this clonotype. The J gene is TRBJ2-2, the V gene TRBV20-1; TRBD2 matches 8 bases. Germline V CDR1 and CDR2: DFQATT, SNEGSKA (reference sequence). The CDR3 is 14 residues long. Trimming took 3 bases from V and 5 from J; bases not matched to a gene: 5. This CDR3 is CSASGRAGTGELFF. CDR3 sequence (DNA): TGCAGTGCTAGCGGGAGGGCCGGTACCGGGGAGCTGTTTTTT.

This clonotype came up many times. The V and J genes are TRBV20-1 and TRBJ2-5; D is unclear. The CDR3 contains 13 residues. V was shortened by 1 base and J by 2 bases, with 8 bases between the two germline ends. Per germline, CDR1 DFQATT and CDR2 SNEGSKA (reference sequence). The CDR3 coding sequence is TGCAGTGCTAGAGGATACTCGCAAGAGACCCAGTACTTC. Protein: CSARGYSQETQYF.

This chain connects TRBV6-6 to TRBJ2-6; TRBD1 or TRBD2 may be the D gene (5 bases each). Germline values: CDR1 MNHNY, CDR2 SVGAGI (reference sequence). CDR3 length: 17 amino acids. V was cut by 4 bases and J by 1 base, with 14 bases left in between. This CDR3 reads CASSSSLGASGANVLTF. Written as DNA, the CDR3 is TGTGCCAGCAGTTCGTCCCTCGGGGCTTCTGGGGCCAACGTCCTGACTTTC.

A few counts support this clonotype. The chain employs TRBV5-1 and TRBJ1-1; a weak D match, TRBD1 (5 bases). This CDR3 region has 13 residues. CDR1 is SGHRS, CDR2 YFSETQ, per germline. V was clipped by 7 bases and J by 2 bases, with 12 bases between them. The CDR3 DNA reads TGCGCCAGCCGAGAGGGGAAAAACACTGAAGCTTTCTTT. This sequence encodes CASREGKNTEAFF.

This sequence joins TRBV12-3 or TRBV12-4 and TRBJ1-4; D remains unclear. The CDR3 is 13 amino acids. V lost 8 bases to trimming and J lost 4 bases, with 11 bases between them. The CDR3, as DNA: TGTGCCAGCCGCAGAGAGATTAATGAAAAACTGTTTTTT. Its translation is CASRREINEKLFF.

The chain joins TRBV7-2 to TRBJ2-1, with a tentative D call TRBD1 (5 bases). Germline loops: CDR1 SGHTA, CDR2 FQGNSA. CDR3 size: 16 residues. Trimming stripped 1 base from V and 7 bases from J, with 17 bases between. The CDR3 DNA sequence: TGTGCCAGCAGCTTAGTAAGGCAGGGTGGTGGGAATGAGCAGTTCTTC. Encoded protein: CASSLVRQGGGNEQFF.

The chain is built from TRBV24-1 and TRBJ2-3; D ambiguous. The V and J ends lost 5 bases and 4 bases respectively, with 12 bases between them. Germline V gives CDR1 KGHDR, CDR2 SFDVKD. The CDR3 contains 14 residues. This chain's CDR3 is CATSAPNEADTQYF. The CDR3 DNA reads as TGTGCCACCAGTGCCCCGAATGAGGCAGATACGCAGTATTTT.

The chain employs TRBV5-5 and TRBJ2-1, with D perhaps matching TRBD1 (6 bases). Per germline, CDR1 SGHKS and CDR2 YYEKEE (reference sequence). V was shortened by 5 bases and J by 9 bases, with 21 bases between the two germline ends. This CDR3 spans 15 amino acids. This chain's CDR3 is CASSSLRNGGSEQFF. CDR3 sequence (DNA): TGTGCCAGCAGTTCTCTCCGTAATGGGGGCAGTGAGCAGTTCTTC.

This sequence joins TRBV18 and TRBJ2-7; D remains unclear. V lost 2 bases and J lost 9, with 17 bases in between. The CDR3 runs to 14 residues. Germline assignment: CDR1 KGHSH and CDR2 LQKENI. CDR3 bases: TGTGCCAGCTCACCAGGCCAGCCCCTCTTCTTGCAGTACTTC. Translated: CASSPGQPLFLQYF. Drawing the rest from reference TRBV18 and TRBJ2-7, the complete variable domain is NAGVMQNPRHLVRRRGQEARLRCSPMKGHSHVYWYRQLPEEGLKFMVYLQKENIIDESGMPKERFSAEFPKEGPSILRIQQVVRGDSAAYFCASSPGQPLFLQYFGPGTRLTVT.

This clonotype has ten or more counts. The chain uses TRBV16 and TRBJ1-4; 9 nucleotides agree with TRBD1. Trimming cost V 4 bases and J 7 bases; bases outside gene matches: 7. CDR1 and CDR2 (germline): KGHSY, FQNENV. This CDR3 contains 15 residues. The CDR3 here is CASSPQQGAVEKLFF. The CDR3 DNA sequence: TGTGCCAGCAGCCCTCAACAGGGGGCGGTTGAAAAACTGTTTTTT.

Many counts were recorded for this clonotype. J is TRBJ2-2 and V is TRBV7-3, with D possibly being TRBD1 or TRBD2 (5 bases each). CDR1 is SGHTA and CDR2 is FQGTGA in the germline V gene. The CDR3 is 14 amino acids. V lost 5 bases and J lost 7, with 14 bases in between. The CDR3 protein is CASSHGTQVGELFF. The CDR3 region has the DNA TGTGCCAGCAGCCACGGGACGCAAGTCGGGGAGCTGTTTTTT.

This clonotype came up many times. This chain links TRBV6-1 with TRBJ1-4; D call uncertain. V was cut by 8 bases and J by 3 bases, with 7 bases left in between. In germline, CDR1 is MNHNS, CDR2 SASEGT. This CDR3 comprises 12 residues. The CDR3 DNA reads TGTGCCAGCGAGGCCGCTAATGAAAAACTGTTTTTT. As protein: CASEAANEKLFF.

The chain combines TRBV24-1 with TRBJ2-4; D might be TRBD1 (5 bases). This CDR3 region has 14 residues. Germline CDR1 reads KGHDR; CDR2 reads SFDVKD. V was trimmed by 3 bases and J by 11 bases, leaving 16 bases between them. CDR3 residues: CATSDSSGFYLQYF. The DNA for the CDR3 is TGTGCCACCAGTGATAGTTCAGGGTTTTATCTTCAGTACTTC.

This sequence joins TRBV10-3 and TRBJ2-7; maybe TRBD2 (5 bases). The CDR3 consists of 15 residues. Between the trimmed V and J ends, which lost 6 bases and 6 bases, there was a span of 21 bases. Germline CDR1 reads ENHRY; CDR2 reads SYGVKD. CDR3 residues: CAIRSDSGGTGEQYF. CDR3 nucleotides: TGTGCCATCAGATCGGACTCAGGAGGCACGGGCGAGCAGTACTTC.

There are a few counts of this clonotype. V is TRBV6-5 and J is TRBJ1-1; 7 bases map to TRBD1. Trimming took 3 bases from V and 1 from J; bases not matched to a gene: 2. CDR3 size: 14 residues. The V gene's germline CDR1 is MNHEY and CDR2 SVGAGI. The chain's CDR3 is CASSYGDRNTEAFF. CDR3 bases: TGTGCCAGCAGTTATGGGGACAGGAACACTGAAGCTTTCTTT.

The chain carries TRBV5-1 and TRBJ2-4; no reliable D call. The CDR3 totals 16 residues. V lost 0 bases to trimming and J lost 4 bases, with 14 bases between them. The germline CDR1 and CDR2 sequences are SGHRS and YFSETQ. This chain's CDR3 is CASSLEVRLQKNIQYF. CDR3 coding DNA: TGCGCCAGCAGCTTGGAGGTCCGACTCCAGAAAAACATTCAGTACTTC.

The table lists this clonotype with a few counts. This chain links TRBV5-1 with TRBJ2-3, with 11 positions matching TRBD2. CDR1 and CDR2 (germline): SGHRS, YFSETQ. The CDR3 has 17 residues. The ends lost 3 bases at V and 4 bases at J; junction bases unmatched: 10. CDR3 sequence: CASSSGISGGAADTQYF. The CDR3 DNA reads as TGCGCCAGCAGCTCGGGAATTAGCGGGGGGGCTGCAGATACGCAGTATTTT. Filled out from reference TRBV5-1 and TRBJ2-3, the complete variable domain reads KAGVTQTPRYLIKTRGQQVTLSCSPISGHRSVSWYQQTPGQGLQFLFEYFSETQRNKGNFPGRFSGRQFSNSRSEMNVSTLELGDSALYLCASSSGISGGAADTQYFGPGTRLTVL.